The source of this T cell receptor (beta chain) is a study of Ad26.COV2.S vaccination and SARS-CoV-2 variants (dated by TCRdb to the early 2020s). In terms of the full investigation: Donors in the vaccine arm were drawn from COV1001, a phase I-IIa trial of Ad26.COV2.S in healthy adults that was multicentre, randomized, double-blind and placebo-controlled. Sequencing of the TCRbeta repertoire served to evaluate the specificity and breadth of SARS-CoV-2-reactive T cell receptors following Ad26.COV2.S vaccination. Ad26.COV2.S was administered intramuscularly at a dose of 5x10^10 or 1x10^11 viral particles, either as one shot or as two shots given 56 days apart. Trial participants were randomized into five groups of five, in which low-dose or high-dose Ad26.COV2.S was given once or twice, or placebo was given on both occasions. The TCR-sequenced set comprised approximately 32 samples: some 20 Ad26.COV2.S vaccine recipients, 5 placebo recipients and 8 SARS-CoV-2 convalescent individuals. Investigators did not know the trial group allocation while performing experiments and assessing outcomes. What the study reported, not specific to this receptor: The authors noted that the TCR breadth and depth analyses may have underestimated total T cell responses. Vaccine and placebo recipients had comparable non-spike TCR breadth, which fits with the vaccine containing only spike. The study was not powered to compare responses between vaccine doses or regimens. Ad26.COV2.S recipients had higher spike-specific TCR breadth than placebo recipients (P = 0.0014). After vaccination, spike-specific CD8+ and CD4+ T cell responses were reported to show substantial breadth.

Measured from the cysteine to the phenylalanine, the CDR3 is 13 residues long. Left in the record is the CDR3 DNA by itself, 39 bases read in frame from the first base. The germline V gene (reference sequence) sets CDR1 to MNHEY and CDR2 to SMNVEV. The germline ends are 10 bases apart after V is trimmed by 8 bases and J by 2 bases. The treatment or condition label, as the study defines it: around 19 received Ad26.COV2.S at low or high dose, single or two shots; several received placebo; per-sample allocation not given. Repertoires of vaccine and placebo recipients were sequenced from samples collected on day 63 after the first injection. In Cohort 1b, around 25 adults aged 18-55 years were enrolled at a single site in Boston, USA, between 29 July and 7 August 2020. As a vaccine, Ad26.COV2.S was a replication-incompetent adenovirus type 26 vector that expressed a prefusion-stabilized SARS-CoV-2 spike protein derived from the original Wuhan strain.

As to this clone: Which antigen it targets is not known. Base qualities are not provided; no much larger clone lies one nucleotide away.

The immunoSEQ Assay was the method used to sequence TCRbeta CDR3 regions. After extraction, genomic DNA underwent amplification by bias-controlled multiplex PCR, followed by high-throughput sequencing. The paper's processing steps were these. To quantify the absolute abundance of each unique TCRbeta CDR3 region, sequences were collapsed and filtered. T cell fraction was estimated by normalization of TCRbeta template counts to usable DNA, with usable DNA being measured through amplification of reference genes present in all nucleated cells. Repertoire TCRs were annotated as SARS-CoV-2-specific by exact matching of V gene, CDR3 amino acid sequence and J gene to a known reactive TCR set. The reference SARS-CoV-2 TCR set was derived from MIRA and filtered for enrichment in COVID-19-positive ImmuneCODE repertoires, a step that removed public or cross-reactive TCRs. Using the MIRA antigens, annotated TCRs were further analysed by specific ORF or by position within an ORF. Breadth was defined as the number of annotated unique rearrangements divided by the total number of unique productive rearrangements, and depth was defined as the summed frequency of the annotated unique rearrangements. Group comparisons of TCR breadth used two-sided Wilcoxon rank-sum tests. TCRdb took this table from immuneACCESS and kept in-frame rearrangements with V and J called. Such tables lack part of the clones; where checked against another copy, unresolved V genes explain under half of the gap, and the rest is unexplained. V, J and clone size are taken as reported in that table, and D and trimming were inferred from the DNA itself. The sample table lists over 400,000 clones, roughly 87% of them with a count of one. The top ten clones comprise about 4.4% of the sample.

The receptor chain draws on TRBV27 and TRBJ2-1; a tentative D match to TRBD2 spans 6 bases. The material sequenced was peripheral blood, taken in a trial of Ad26.COV2.S vaccine versus placebo. The source of this sequence is a person aged 18-65 years who received the Ad26.COV2.S COVID-19 vaccine or a placebo. The base sequence is TGTGCCAGCTGGCGGGGAGCCTACAATGAGCAGTTCTTC. The encoded protein is CASWRGAYNEQFF.